This T cell receptor (beta chain) was identified in a study of CD8+ T cells in alopecia areata. cDNA prepared by RNA extraction and subsequent reverse transcription served as the template for sequencing. The protocol was immunoSEQ multiplex PCR, while the TCRdb copy is restricted to in-frame clones and leaves out a portion. The table shows 160,000 or so clones, with 50% to 65% occurring only once. This clone was counted between two and nine times. This clonotype was obtained from a human donor with alopecia areata. This specimen was CD8+ T cells sorted from blood, taken at week 0.

CDR3 in DNA: TGCGCCAGCAGCCAAGATCCAGGGGGAAAACTGTTTTTT. Residues: CASSQDPGGKLFF. J is TRBJ1-4 and V is TRBV4-3; 7 positions agree with TRBD1. The length of the CDR3 is 13 residues. Trimming took 0 bases from V and 10 from J; bases not matched to a gene: 2. Germline lookup yields CDR1 LGHNA and CDR2 YSLEER.